This TCR beta chain emerged from a study of blood T cell repertoires in COVID-19 (dated by TCRdb to between 2020 and 2021). A note on the overall study: The collaborator samples originated in the United States, Italy and Spain and spanned the acute and convalescent phases of COVID-19. Subjects who had been exposed to COVID-19, were actively infected with it, or had recovered from it provided the deeply sampled blood TCRbeta repertoires that made up the dataset. The material from the prospective study consisted of cDNA or gDNA derived from T cells, B-cell-depleted T cells, or PBMCs. The repertoires were released in a freely available public database meant as a resource for research on the immune response to SARS-CoV-2. HLA class I and class II types, where available, came from metadata supplied by the sample provider rather than from assay-based typing. Sample metadata almost always included a de-identified subject ID, COVID-19 status, age in years and sex. Samples came from the ongoing ImmuneRACE study (first 160 participants) plus 1,254 subjects from 6 global collaborators. On the study overall, not on this receptor specifically: Clinical and demographic metadata were provided uncurated, with the amount varying by source and participant.

Participants in the prospective study were enrolled through a virtual design, were aged roughly 18 to 100 years, and lived in roughly 24 United States geographic areas. In the prospective study, cohorts were assigned on the basis of participant-reported clinical history obtained from a screening survey and a study questionnaire. Exposed participants had been in contact, within 2 weeks of entering the study, with a person who had a PCR-confirmed or clinician-diagnosed case of COVID-19. Each participant in the prospective study had whole blood, serum and a nasopharyngeal or oropharyngeal swab collected by mobile phlebotomists. Over an approximately two-month period, participants in the prospective study had the option of providing additional blood draws and questionnaires. Before DNA extraction, prospective study blood samples were shipped either frozen or at room temperature. TCRbeta CDR3 regions were amplified from genomic DNA by means of the immunoSEQ Assay, a bias-controlled multiplex PCR. Regarding the original processing steps: Within the assay, amplification of reference gene primers was used to estimate how many nucleated cells each sample contained. To quantify the absolute abundance of each unique TCRbeta CDR3 rearrangement, sequence reads were collapsed and filtered. For each sample, productive Simpson clonality was calculated by taking the square root of Simpson's diversity index across productive rearrangements. TCRdb mirrors the immuneACCESS table, restricted to in-frame sequences. Some clones are absent from its copies; in checked studies, under half trace to an unresolved V gene, and the reason for the others is unknown. V and J calls and clone size are given by that table; D and trimming were obtained from the DNA. The sample profile shows about 300,000 clones; 85% to 90% of them were found once. 2.5% to 3.5% of the sample comes from the top ten.

Trimming takes 4 bases from V and 2 bases from J, and the germline ends sit 15 bases apart. The germline V gene (reference sequence) gives CDR1 as MNHEY and CDR2 as SMNVEV. CDR3 length: 15 amino acids, cysteine to phenylalanine. Left in the record is the CDR3 DNA by itself, 45 bases read in frame from the first base. As to this clone: What antigen it recognizes has not been identified. The sample holds no much larger clone one base away, and base qualities are not on file.

This TCR was sampled from a woman between 45 and 60 years old who had been exposed to COVID-19. The V and J genes are TRBV27 and TRBJ2-7; a tentative D match to TRBD2 spans 5 bases. The sequencing sample was made of PBMCs or T cells enriched from blood (not recorded which). The encoded CDR3 is CASSSFLALTYEQYF. The nucleotide sequence reads as follows: TGTGCCAGCAGTTCCTTTCTAGCCCTTACCTACGAGCAGTACTTC.